The clone carrying this T cell receptor beta chain appeared once. Its antigen is undetermined. The data stem from a study of cytomegalovirus exposure and HLA in healthy donors. Study observations and caveats: Researchers catalogued 160 or so TCR beta chains as cytomegalovirus-associated.

Sequencing was performed with immunoSEQ multiplex PCR; in TCRdb, only in-frame clones are kept and a portion is missing. Here the sample spans about 65,000 clones, just under 95% being singletons. V was pared by 6 bases and J by 3 bases, with 16 bases of the junction left unmatched. The germline V gene has CDR1 MDHEN and CDR2 SYDVKM. This CDR3 has 18 residues. This TCR was sampled from a young man in good health and CMV-seropositive. This sequence joins TRBV28 and TRBJ1-1; 10 nucleotides line up with TRBD1. Sequenced material: PBMCs. The chain's CDR3 is CASRRGGQGQIRDTEAFF. For the CDR3, the DNA is TGTGCCAGCAGAAGGGGGGGACAGGGGCAAATCCGGGACACTGAAGCTTTCTTT.